The T cell receptor (beta chain) under discussion was sequenced for a study of persistence of HIV-infected CD4 T cells (TCRdb year 2020). About the investigation overall: The study isolated CMV- and HIV-1 Gag-responding CD4+ T cells from ART-treated individuals to examine antigen-driven clonal expansion of HIV-1-infected cells. The median time the participants had spent on suppressive ART was over 7 years. Peripheral blood samples of up to roughly 180 mL were collected at multiple time points, except for a couple of participants, who underwent leukapheresis at a single time point. Cross-participant TCR cluster analysis included roughly 8 participants for CMV and over five participants for Gag. The clonality of all cells in each sorted population was measured by TCRbeta sequencing, and the clonality of infected cells was measured by proviral sequencing.

The immunoSEQ hsTCRB assay version 4, run in survey mode, was used to sequence TCRbeta repertoires from genomic DNA. For TCRbeta sequencing, genomic DNA was diluted to about 9.1 ng/uL, and up to 1 ug was used per sample. In the original analysis: TCRbeta data were analyzed in ImmunoSeq Analyzer 3.0, with diversity computed on productive nucleotide rearrangements. The improved Chao index was used to estimate lower-bound TCR diversity, and the Gini coefficient was used to estimate clonality using the Immunarch R package. Different nucleotide rearrangements encoding the same CDR3beta amino acid sequence were counted as distinct clonotypes. Differential abundance analysis identified TCRbeta sequences significantly enriched in antigen-responding cells relative to anti-CD3/anti-CD28-activated cells. GLIPH2 clustered TCRs by predicted peptide-MHC specificity, both within individual participants and across merged participant data sets. Sourced from immuneACCESS, this table was stored by TCRdb with only in-frame sequences that have V and J called. A share of the clones is absent; for the studies checked, an unresolved V gene accounts for under half, and the remainder has no known explanation. V and J calls and clone size follow that table, whereas D and trimming were derived from the DNA. The sample has around 28,000 clones on record, around 73% of them singletons. The ten biggest clones cover 0.65% to 0.85% of the sample.

V loses 3 bases, J loses 5 bases, and the germline ends lie 15 bases apart. The germline V gene encodes CDR1 KGHSH and CDR2 LQKENI. Spanning cysteine to phenylalanine, the CDR3 consists of 15 amino acids. Only the CDR3 DNA stays, 45 bases, in frame from base 1. The table lists this clone with a count of one. It lacks a known antigen. Base-call qualities are not available, and no considerably larger clone is one nucleotide away. The intended sense of this specimen's treatment or condition label: suppressive antiretroviral therapy. Lysates of CMV-infected fibroblasts were used at approximately 10 ug/mL for cell stimulation. Nonresponding CD40L-negative CD69-negative CD45RO-high memory CD4+ T cells were sorted as memory populations depleted of antigen-responding cells. Participants were HIV-1-infected adults who started suppressive ART during chronic infection. For at least 4 years, the participants' plasma HIV-1 RNA had been undetectable, below 50 copies/mL. To be included, participants needed a CD4+ T cell count above 400 cells/uL and a positive CMV serology. Before stimulation, PBMCs were isolated using density centrifugation and depleted of CD8+ T cells. Stimulation of CD8-depleted PBMCs was carried out for approximately 17 hours with anti-CD28/CD49d costimulation, CD40-blocking antibody and enfuvirtide, to prevent new infections. Sorting was done on either a Beckman Coulter MoFlo Legacy or an XDP sorter, and propidium iodide was used to exclude dead cells. For samples with more than one million cells, genomic DNA was extracted with the QIAamp DNA Mini Kit, and for all other samples the Quick-DNA Microprep Kit was used.

Results the study describes overall, beyond this receptor: Restriction of bulk TCR analyses to the rare CMV-responding cells that actually carried HIV-1 proviruses was not possible. The study involved few individuals and tested only a limited range of antigens. Within the same sorted populations, how oligoclonal the TCRs were correlated with how oligoclonal the proviruses were. Significantly lower TCRbeta richness was observed in CMV- and Gag-responding cells than in anti-CD3/anti-CD28-responding cells, and higher oligoclonality was observed in CMV-responding cells than in CD3/CD28-stimulated and Gag-responding cells. Degenerate expanded CDR3beta sequences were enriched in antigen-responding cells, suggesting convergent selection of CD4+ responses to CMV and Gag.

Recombination joined TRBV18 with TRBJ2-3; no D segment can be confidently identified. This sample comprised CD4+ T cells sorted from PBMCs after roughly 18-hour stimulation, obtained from a patient who received antiretroviral therapy. Explained via the paper, the cell subset or site label denotes: CD40L-CD69- CD45RO-high memory CD4 T cells not responding to CMV lysate. The receptor comes from an adult woman with HIV who was CMV-seropositive. The bases are TGTGCCAGCTCACCCGGCGGCTCTGTAGGAGATACGCAGTATTTT. The translation is CASSPGGSVGDTQYF. The full variable domain, completed from the reference TRBV18 and TRBJ2-3 proteins outside the CDR3, reads NAGVMQNPRHLVRRRGQEARLRCSPMKGHSHVYWYRQLPEEGLKFMVYLQKENIIDESGMPKERFSAEFPKEGPSILRIQQVVRGDSAAYFCASSPGGSVGDTQYFGPGTRLTVL.